What follows is one T cell receptor (beta chain) and its context. Germline CDR1 reads SGHVS; CDR2 reads FQNEAQ. CDR3 length: 12 amino acids. Trimming cost V 5 bases and J 9 bases, with 14 bases left between them. MiXCR, applied by TCRdb to the 5' RACE reads, yields one record per CDR3 protein. Of a few hundred thousand distinct CDR3 sequences in the sample, more than 20% were seen once. These data come from a study of CD8 T cells in ankylosing spondylitis. The genes are TRBV7-8 and TRBJ2-7; no definite D call. The sequenced material came from blood, either unsorted or a sorted T cell fraction (not recorded which). The TCR comes from a female donor with ankylosing spondylitis or in good health (not recorded which). CDR3 bases: TGTGCCAGCAGCCCAAGGCTCATTGCGCAGTACTTC. It specifies CASSPRLIAQYF.